Following are 32 T cell receptor beta chains from one sample sequenced in a study of blood T cells in healthy people across ages. Sample-barcoded 5' priming and a J-beta primer mix drove a second PCR of roughly 7 to 11 cycles. TCRdb reprocessed the 5' RACE reads with MiXCR, giving one entry per CDR3 protein. The sample contains around 1.7 million distinct CDR3 sequences, about 28% of which appear only once. Sequenced input: blood. These TCRs come from a woman aged 30 to 39 in good health.

This chain links TRBV20-1 with TRBJ2-7; 12 bases are a match to TRBD2. The CDR3 spans 15 residues. After removal of 6 bases from V and 5 bases from J, the junction contained 11 bases not matched to a gene. Germline CDR1 reads DFQATT; CDR2 reads SNEGSKA (reference sequence). The CDR3 loop is CSANGLAGFYNEQYF. In DNA, the CDR3 is TGCAGTGCCAACGGACTAGCGGGATTTTACAACGAGCAGTACTTC.

This clonotype was counted a few times. V usage is TRBV6-6 and J usage is TRBJ2-1; either TRBD1 or TRBD2 may supply D (5 bases each). V dropped 2 bases and J dropped 6 bases, with 23 bases sitting between them. There are 18 residues in the CDR3. Germline V gene lookup returns CDR1 MNHNY and CDR2 SVGAGI (reference sequence). The CDR3 DNA reads as TGTGCCAGCAGTTACCGTCGGGACGCAAATACAGCAACCAATGAGCAGTTCTTC. Translation gives CASSYRRDANTATNEQFF.

CDR3 sequence: CAWSVQAGGQFF. The CDR3 coding sequence is TGTGCCTGGAGTGTACAGGCCGGTGGGCAGTTCTTC. The V call is TRBV30, the J call TRBJ2-1; D perhaps matches TRBD1 (5 bases). V lost 0 bases to trimming and J lost 12 bases, with 12 bases between them. Per the germline V gene, CDR1 is GTSNPN and CDR2 is SVGIG (reference sequence). The CDR3 totals 12 residues.

A note on this clonotype: At one end, the junction sequence differs from germline, possibly due to a read error. V is TRBV12-3 or TRBV12-4 and J is TRBJ1-2; D unclear. The CDR3 is 12 amino acids. The CDR3 sequence is CTSSFGSYGYTF. The CDR3 DNA reads TGTACCAGCAGTTTTGGCAGCTATGGCTACACCTTC.

V usage is TRBV30 and J usage is TRBJ2-7, with TRBD1 matching 12 bases. V was pared by 2 bases and J by 7 bases, with 9 bases of the junction left unmatched. CDR1 GTSNPN and CDR2 SVGIG come from the germline V gene (reference sequence). CDR3 length: 15 residues. The CDR3 nucleotides are TGTGCCTGGAGTAGCGGGGGACAGGGGGCGGAAGAGCAGTACTTC. It yields the protein CAWSSGGQGAEEQYF. Looking up the rest from reference TRBV30 and TRBJ2-7 gives the full variable domain: SQTIHQWPATLVQPVGSPLSLECTVEGTSNPNLYWYRQAAGRGLQLLFYSVGIGQISSEVPQNLSASRPQDRQFILSSKKLLLSDSGFYLCAWSSGGQGAEEQYFGPGTRLTVT.

This clonotype was observed many times. The chain uses TRBV9 and TRBJ2-1, with 13 bases lining up with TRBD2. This CDR3 comprises 16 residues. V lost 4 bases and J lost 3; bases outside the gene matches: 4. Germline CDR1 is SGDLS and CDR2 is YYNGEE. The CDR3 protein is CASSTRLAGGYNEQFF. The DNA for the CDR3 is TGTGCCAGCAGCACCCGACTAGCGGGGGGCTACAATGAGCAGTTCTTC.

A few counts support this clonotype. The rearrangement links TRBV7-9 to TRBJ2-3; weak D call: TRBD2 (6 bases). The V end lost 3 bases, the J end lost 2 bases, and 15 bases lay between the germline ends. The CDR3 has 16 residues. The V gene's germline CDR1 is SEHNR and CDR2 FQNEAQ (reference sequence). DNA of the CDR3: TGTGCCAGCAGCTTGGGGGTAGCGGCTACCACAGATACGCAGTATTTT. Translation gives CASSLGVAATTDTQYF. Supplemented by reference TRBV7-9 and TRBJ2-3, the full variable domain reads DTGVSQNPRHKITKRGQNVTFRCDPISEHNRLYWYRQTLGQGPEFLTYFQNEAQLEKSRLLSDRFSAERPKGSFSTLEIQRTEQGDSAMYLCASSLGVAATTDTQYFGPGTRLTVL.

This clonotype was counted a few times. The chain carries TRBV7-3 and TRBJ2-1, with D tentatively TRBD1 or TRBD2 (6 bases each). The ends were cut back, 1 base at V and 10 bases at J, with 14 bases in the middle. Germline V lookup: CDR1 SGHTA, CDR2 FQGTGA. CDR3 length: 14 residues. CDR3 amino acids: CASSLSGGGGEQFF. The CDR3 DNA reads TGTGCCAGCAGCTTAAGTGGAGGGGGTGGCGAGCAGTTCTTC.

In this sample, this clonotype turned up a few times. The chain couples TRBV12-3 or TRBV12-4 to TRBJ2-4; 7 nucleotides agree with TRBD2. J was trimmed by 7 bases and V by 0 bases; bases with no gene match: 9. The CDR3 totals 16 residues. The CDR3 region is CASSLAGGISPNIQYF. The CDR3 bases are TGTGCCAGCAGTTTAGCCGGGGGGATCTCCCCTAACATTCAGTACTTC.

The sample holds many counts of this clonotype. The rearrangement uses TRBV7-2 and TRBJ1-4, with no clear D. Germline lookup yields CDR1 SGHTA and CDR2 FQGNSA. V was pared by 5 bases and J by 5 bases, with 12 bases between. CDR3 size: 14 residues. CDR3 amino acids: CASSMGPMNEKLFF. The CDR3 region has the DNA TGTGCCAGCAGCATGGGCCCGATGAATGAAAAACTGTTTTTT.

The chain carries TRBV12-3 or TRBV12-4 and TRBJ2-1, with D possibly TRBD2 on 6 matching bases. The J call is uncertain, as TRBJ2-7 better fits the DNA end. This CDR3 spans 14 amino acids. The CDR3 DNA reads TGTGCCAGCAGTGACACGGGACTTCACAATGAGCAGTACTTC. Amino acid sequence: CASSDTGLHNEQYF.

The V gene is TRBV21-1, the J gene TRBJ2-5; the table's D call, TRBD2, has no DNA check behind it. TRBV21-1 constitutes a pseudogene. This CDR3 comprises 16 residues. In nucleotides, the CDR3 is TGTGCCAGCAGCAAAAACCTAGTTAGGCTTTCGGAGACCCAGTACTTC. Protein sequence: CASSKNLVRLSETQYF.

In its sample, this clonotype was seen a few times. The gene calls are TRBV6-5 and TRBJ1-1, with a weak D call TRBD1 (5 bases). V lost 7 bases to trimming and J lost 1 base, with 10 bases between them. This CDR3 is 13 amino acids long. Germline values: CDR1 MNHEY, CDR2 SVGAGI. In DNA, the CDR3 is TGTGCCAGCAAGAAGGACAAGAACACTGAAGCTTTCTTT. Translation gives CASKKDKNTEAFF.

This clonotype has a count of ten or more. The rearrangement uses TRBV14 and TRBJ2-5, with D possibly being TRBD1 (5 bases). With 1 base removed from V and 0 bases from J, the gap between germline ends came to 9 bases. The CDR3 extends over 15 amino acids. Per the germline V gene, CDR1 is SGHDN and CDR2 is FVKESK. The CDR3 spells CASSQVDTYQETQYF. CDR3 nucleotides: TGTGCCAGCAGCCAAGTGGACACCTACCAAGAGACCCAGTACTTC. Filled out from reference TRBV14 and TRBJ2-5, the complete variable domain reads EAGVTQFPSHSVIEKGQTVTLRCDPISGHDNLYWYRRVMGKEIKFLLHFVKESKQDESGMPNNRFLAERTGGTYSTLKVQPAELEDSGVYFCASSQVDTYQETQYFGPGTRLLVL.

This clonotype was seen more than once but under ten times. This rearrangement joins TRBV30 to TRBJ1-2, with 9 bases identical to TRBD1. With 4 bases clipped from V and 5 bases from J, the junction kept 8 bases outside the gene matches. The CDR3 contains 14 residues. Looked up from germline, CDR1 is GTSNPN and CDR2 is SVGIG (reference sequence). This CDR3 is CAWTHRGLSYGYTF. DNA for the CDR3: TGTGCCTGGACCCACAGGGGGCTAAGTTATGGCTACACCTTC.

This clonotype showed up just a few times. J is TRBJ2-7 and V is TRBV5-1, with 10 bases fitting TRBD2. CDR1 and CDR2 from the germline V gene are SGHRS and YFSETQ. V lost 4 bases to trimming and J lost 7 bases; unmatched junction nucleotides: 11. This CDR3 is 15 amino acids long. This CDR3 is CASSPGIAGGVEQYF. CDR3 coding DNA: TGCGCCAGCAGCCCCGGGATAGCGGGGGGTGTGGAGCAGTACTTC.

The chain combines TRBV6-6 with TRBJ2-1, with TRBD2 matching 9 bases. The CDR3 length is 15 residues. In germline, CDR1 is MNHNY, CDR2 SVGAGI (reference sequence). J gave up 3 bases and V 10 bases, and 10 bases lay outside the gene matches. The CDR3 is CAISLAGEIYNEQFF. CDR3 DNA sequence: TGTGCCATATCTTTAGCGGGGGAGATCTACAATGAGCAGTTCTTC.

The rearrangement joins TRBV28 to TRBJ2-4, with D perhaps TRBD1 (5 bases). The J call may not be correct, given that the DNA end is closer to TRBJ2-7. CDR1 is MDHEN, CDR2 SYDVKM, per germline. The CDR3 totals 16 residues. The DNA for the CDR3 is TGTGCCAGCAGTTTAAGTGGCAAGGGGTTCCTCTACGAGCAGTACTTC. Translating it yields CASSLSGKGFLYEQYF.

Only a few counts were recorded for this clonotype. The junction departs from germline at one end; a sequencing error may be responsible. This sequence joins TRBV20-1 and TRBJ2-1; D is ambiguous. Germline loops: CDR1 DFQATT, CDR2 SNEGSKA (reference sequence). CDR3 length: 11 amino acids. This CDR3 reads CSAFSDNEQFF. CDR3 DNA: TGCAGTGCTTTCTCCGACAATGAGCAGTTCTTC.

This clonotype has more than one count but fewer than ten. The chain uses TRBV7-2 and TRBJ1-6, with TRBD1 matching 9 bases. Germline-derived CDR1 and CDR2 are SGHTA and FQGNSA. This CDR3 is built from 16 residues. Germline trimming cut 5 bases from V and 5 bases from J; bases unmatched to any gene: 7. The CDR3 is CASSRPGDRDNSPLHF. As DNA, the CDR3 is TGTGCCAGCAGCCGCCCAGGGGACAGGGATAATTCACCCCTCCACTTT.

V gene TRBV7-9 combines with J gene TRBJ1-2; the D gene is possibly TRBD1 (6 bases). Per germline, CDR1 SEHNR and CDR2 FQNEAQ (reference sequence). This CDR3 spans 13 amino acids. V shed 8 bases and J shed 5 bases, with 15 bases lying between them. CDR3 sequence: CASAWEGVYGYTF. DNA for the CDR3: TGTGCCAGCGCCTGGGAGGGGGTATATGGCTACACCTTC. The full variable domain, in which reference TRBV7-9 and TRBJ1-2 provide the parts outside the CDR3, is DTGVSQNPRHKITKRGQNVTFRCDPISEHNRLYWYRQTLGQGPEFLTYFQNEAQLEKSRLLSDRFSAERPKGSFSTLEIQRTEQGDSAMYLCASAWEGVYGYTFGSGTRLTVV.

The V gene is TRBV7-3, the J gene TRBJ2-2; D is unclear. Germline CDR1 SGHTA, CDR2 FQGTGA. This CDR3 is built from 14 residues. V was clipped by 5 bases and J by 7 bases, with 14 bases between them. The DNA for the CDR3 is TGTGCCAGCAGCCCCGGCCCGGTTATCGGGGAGCTGTTTTTT. Its translation: CASSPGPVIGELFF.

Comment on this clonotype: A read error is possible here, since a much larger clone lies one base away. J is TRBJ2-3 and V is TRBV9; TRBD2 matches at 10 bases. This CDR3 is 14 amino acids long. CDR1 is SGDLS and CDR2 is YYNGEE in the germline V gene. The CDR3 DNA is TGTGCCAGCAGCGTCCTAGCGGGAGAAGATGCGCAGTATTTT. As protein: CASSVLAGEDAQYF. Full variable domain (outside the CDR3, taken from reference TRBV9 and TRBJ2-3): DSGVTQTPKHLITATGQRVTLRCSPRSGDLSVYWYQQSLDQGLQFLIQYYNGEERAKGNILERFSAQQFPDLHSELNLSSLELGDSALYFCASSVLAGEDAQYFGPGTRLTVL.

This clonotype was seen many times. J is TRBJ2-7 and V is TRBV29-1, with D possibly matching TRBD1 (6 bases). Trimming shortened V by 4 bases and J by 5 bases, and 12 bases separated the two germline ends. The V gene's germline CDR1 is SQVTM and CDR2 ANQGSEA. This CDR3 region has 12 residues. The CDR3 DNA reads TGCAGCGTTGGGGGGCAGGGTGACGAGCAGTACTTC. Protein product: CSVGGQGDEQYF.

Regarding this clonotype: A much more abundant neighbour one base away suggests this may be a read error. V gene TRBV25-1 combines with J gene TRBJ2-1; a weak D match, TRBD2 (6 bases). The CDR3 runs to 14 residues. V shed 8 bases and J shed 2 bases, with 13 bases lying between them. The V gene's germline CDR1 is MGHDK and CDR2 SYGVNS. The CDR3 region has the DNA TGTGCCAGCCCCAGACGGGAGACCTACAATGAGCAGTTCTTC. Its translation: CASPRRETYNEQFF.

This clonotype was detected many times. The rearrangement joins TRBV29-1 to TRBJ2-1, with TRBD1 matching over 7 bases. The V segment lost 5 bases and the J segment 7 bases; nucleotides outside the gene matches: 14. CDR1 and CDR2 (germline): SQVTM, ANQGSEA. The length of the CDR3 is 15 residues. CDR3 residues: CSVNRGQRVGNEQFF. CDR3 nucleotides: TGCAGCGTTAATAGGGGGCAACGAGTAGGTAATGAGCAGTTCTTC.

The chain employs TRBV28 and TRBJ1-2, with TRBD1 matching over 7 bases. Germline trimming cut 8 bases from V and 0 bases from J; bases unmatched to any gene: 6. The germline V gene encodes CDR1 MDHEN and CDR2 SYDVKM. This CDR3 is built from 14 residues. The CDR3 DNA reads TGTGCCAGCCGCGAGGGGGCAGCTAACTATGGCTACACCTTC. This encodes CASREGAANYGYTF.

The chain carries TRBV12-3 or TRBV12-4 and TRBJ2-3, with D perhaps TRBD2 (5 bases). The CDR3 covers 17 residues. Trimming shortened V by 4 bases and J by 4 bases, and 21 bases separated the two germline ends. The CDR3 reads CASSSSWVRGNPDTQYF. The CDR3 bases are TGTGCCAGCAGTTCCAGTTGGGTCAGAGGGAACCCAGATACGCAGTATTTT.

The chain recombines TRBV20-1 with TRBJ2-5, with 10 bases matching TRBD1. Germline values: CDR1 DFQATT, CDR2 SNEGSKA (reference sequence). The CDR3 runs 15 residues. V shed 5 bases, J shed 3 bases, and the junction held 9 bases outside the gene matches. CDR3 region: CSAFRQGAFEETQYF. CDR3 coding DNA: TGCAGTGCTTTCCGACAGGGGGCGTTCGAAGAGACCCAGTACTTC.

The sample holds a few counts of this clonotype. The chain joins TRBV6-6 to TRBJ1-6, with TRBD1 matching 8 bases. The germline V gene has CDR1 MNHNY and CDR2 SVGAGI (reference sequence). The CDR3 sequence is 17 residues long. Trimming took 8 bases from V and 5 from J; bases not matched to a gene: 14. In DNA, the CDR3 is TGTGCCAGCGCTCCCATCCGGGACAGGCCAGATAATTCACCCCTCCACTTT. It yields the protein CASAPIRDRPDNSPLHF.

This chain connects TRBV11-2 to TRBJ2-1; TRBD1 matches at 10 bases. Unmatched junction bases numbered 5, after V lost 5 bases and J lost 4 bases. Germline CDR1 and CDR2: SGHAT and FQNNGV. This CDR3 has 15 amino acids. The CDR3 spells CASSQGTGDYNEQFF. The DNA for the CDR3 is TGTGCCAGCAGCCAAGGGACAGGGGATTACAATGAGCAGTTCTTC. The full variable domain, rest sourced from reference TRBV11-2 and TRBJ2-1, is EAGVAQSPRYKIIEKRQSVAFWCNPISGHATLYWYQQILGQGPKLLIQFQNNGVVDDSQLPKDRFSAERLKGVDSTLKIQPAKLEDSAVYLCASSQGTGDYNEQFFGPGTRLTVL.

This chain links TRBV12-3 or TRBV12-4 with TRBJ2-1; 8 positions agree with TRBD1. V lost 10 bases to trimming and J lost 3 bases; unmatched junction nucleotides: 8. The CDR3 extends over 14 amino acids. The CDR3 coding sequence is TGTGCCATCGCAAGACAGGGGAACTACAATGAGCAGTTCTTC. Protein: CAIARQGNYNEQFF.